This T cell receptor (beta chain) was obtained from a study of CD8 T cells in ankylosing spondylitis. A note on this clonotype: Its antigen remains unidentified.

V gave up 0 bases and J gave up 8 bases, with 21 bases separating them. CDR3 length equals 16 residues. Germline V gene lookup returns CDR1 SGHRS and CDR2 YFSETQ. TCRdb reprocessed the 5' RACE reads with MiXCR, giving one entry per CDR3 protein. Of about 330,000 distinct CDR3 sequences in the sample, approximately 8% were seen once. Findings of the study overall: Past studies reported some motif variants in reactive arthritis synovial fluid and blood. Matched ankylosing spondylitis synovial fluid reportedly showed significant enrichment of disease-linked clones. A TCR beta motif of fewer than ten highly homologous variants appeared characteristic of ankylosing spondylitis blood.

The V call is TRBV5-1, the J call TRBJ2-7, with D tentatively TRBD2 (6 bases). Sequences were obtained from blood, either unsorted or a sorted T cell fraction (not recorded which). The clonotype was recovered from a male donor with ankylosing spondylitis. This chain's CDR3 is CASSLELSAGSTKQYF. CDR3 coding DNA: TGCGCCAGCAGCTTGGAATTGTCGGCGGGAAGTACGAAGCAGTACTTC.